This T cell receptor beta chain was captured in a study of shared clonotypes between healthy human individuals. In the case of this clone: Its antigen is not known.

This CDR3 has 15 residues. Germline trimming cut 2 bases from V and 4 bases from J; bases unmatched to any gene: 6. Per the germline V gene, CDR1 is SGHNT and CDR2 is YYREEE (reference sequence). Study-wide points: Rarefaction showed sorted-subset sequencing was incomplete despite large depth.

Only Caucasian adults living in Nashville, Tennessee served as donors. This table comes from immunoSEQ multiplex PCR, and its TCRdb copy is limited to in-frame clones, with some not included. The sample has around 1.1 million clones, 78% seen once; the top ten hold around 0.6%. The clonotype was recovered from a man aged 18-30 years in good health. Some clones in this sample may be carry-over from other donors' samples. V usage is TRBV5-4 and J usage is TRBJ2-3; 8 nucleotides align to TRBD2. Material for sequencing was memory CD4+ T cells from PBMCs. Subset reported: CD45RA-negative fraction. CDR3: CASSFYGRAADTQYF. For the CDR3, the DNA is TGTGCCAGCAGCTTTTACGGGAGGGCCGCAGATACGCAGTATTTT.